This T cell receptor (beta chain) was captured by sequencing in a study of vaccination effects on CD4 cells after COVID-19 (dated 2022 in TCRdb). For context, the study as a whole: Participants received two doses of either the BNT162b2 or the mRNA-1273 mRNA SARS-CoV-2 vaccine. Altogether, 10 COVID-19 convalescent patients and several SARS-CoV-2-naive healthy vaccine recipients made up the full study. The Oncomine TCR Beta short-read assay on an Illumina iSeq 100 was used to sequence cultures from other donors in the study. SARS-CoV-2 spike-specific CD4+ TCR repertoires from before and after mRNA vaccination were compared in COVID-19 convalescent patients and in infection-naive vaccine recipients.

Libraries came from the immunoSEQ multiplex PCR assay. DNA from the CD4+ T cells that had been cultured and isolated underwent TCR beta CDR3 sequencing. As for the original processing: Non-productive TCR sequences were removed, reads were trimmed to the CDR3 region, and CDR3s of at least 7 amino acids were retained. Antigen-specific clonotypes were identified using the MANAFEST web app by comparison of expansion in peptide wells against reference cultures. Positive clones required FDR<0.05 expansion versus reference and all other wells, odds ratio above 5, and frequency above 0.1% in two replicate wells. Cross-reactive clonotypes were defined as significantly expanded in SARS-CoV-2 spike wells and in at least one common cold coronavirus spike condition. CDR3 similarity was assessed by Levenshtein distance using the stringdist R package, and unrooted trees were constructed with ape in R 3.6.1. This is the immuneACCESS table as TCRdb keeps it, with only in-frame sequences that have V and J called. A part of the clones is gone; compared with another copy, unresolved V genes explain less than half, and the rest is unexplained. The DNA gave D and trimming, while V, J and clone size come from that table. This sample is represented by about 73,000 clones; around 74% of them were singletons. The ten most abundant clones make up around 3.2% of the sample.

The CDR3, from cysteine to phenylalanine, totals 15 residues. Only CDR3 DNA remains: 45 bases, in frame from the first base. The trim is 6 bases for V and 2 bases for J, with a gap of 13 bases between the germline ends. The germline V gene encodes CDR1 MNHNY and CDR2 SVGAGI (reference sequence). Concerning this clone: Its antigen is unknown. It has no much larger one-base neighbor in the sample; base qualities were not kept.

General study outcomes and caveats: In healthy vaccine recipients, vaccine-induced clones were almost all SARS-CoV-2 mono-reactive, with only 1 of 255 being cross-reactive with common cold coronaviruses. Clones induced by infection and clones induced by vaccination both contracted markedly at late timepoints after vaccination, which fits with T cell responses waning over time. Only a small number of convalescent patients were included, and no early post-infection timepoints were available, which limited the study.

To identify antigen-specific CD4+ T cell clonotypes by their expansion, the ViraFEST assay first stimulated PBMC with viral peptide pools and then applied TCR sequencing. After approximately eleven days of culture, CD4+ T cells were isolated with the EasySep CD4+ T cell isolation kit. None of the healthy vaccine recipients had a prior SARS-CoV-2 infection, which was confirmed by nucleocapsid antibody tests that came back negative both before and after vaccination. Each well held 1.5 million to 2 million PBMC cultured in IMDM containing about 5.5% human AB serum, 10 IU/ml IL-2 and gentamicin, along with about 9.5 ug/ml peptides. On days 3 and 7, half of the culture medium was replaced with fresh IL-2-containing medium. Unless noted otherwise, every peptide stimulation condition was cultured in triplicate wells. PBMC were separated from whole blood using Ficoll-Paque Plus gradient centrifugation and were then either cryopreserved at -140C or used fresh. The overlapping peptide pools covered the spike proteins of SARS-CoV-2 as well as those of the common cold coronaviruses HCoV-NL63, HCoV-OC43 and HCoV-229E. The QIAamp micro DNA kit was used to extract genomic DNA from the cultured CD4+ T cells.

The sequenced sample was CD4+ T cells from PBMCs cultured with HCoV-NL63 spike peptides, obtained before COVID-19 vaccination. According to the study, the label for this sample's cell subset or site signals: HCoV-NL63 spike overlapping peptide pool stimulation. Here the chain combines TRBV6-6 and TRBJ2-2; the D gene assignment is perhaps TRBD1 or TRBD2, with each matching 5 bases. The receptor's source is a human donor who received a COVID-19 vaccine. Here is the DNA: TGTGCCAGCAGCTTCGGGACGGAAAACACCGGGGAGCTGTTTTTT. This codes for CASSFGTENTGELFF.